The following is a T cell receptor (beta chain) sequence with its context. The protocol was immunoSEQ multiplex PCR, while the TCRdb copy is restricted to in-frame clones and leaves out a portion. The sample has 500,000 to 550,000 clones; more than 75% are singletons. The CDR3 consists of 13 residues. Trimming took 7 bases from V and 1 from J, leaving 8 bases between them. Germline CDR1 and CDR2: LNHDA and SQIVND (reference sequence). This sample was taken from a study of shared T cell receptors in the human thymus. In addition, the sample was reused for a study of human thymus T cells. That paper states: Donor material was obtained from healthy Finnish infants undergoing corrective surgery for congenital heart defects. From resections taken during corrective heart surgery, the thymus tissue was obtained. Gene usage (both V and J) appeared biased in thymic and blood repertoires. Related research has reported that thymic repertoires overlap highly among unrelated individuals.

V usage is TRBV19 and J usage is TRBJ2-1; tentative D call: TRBD2 (6 bases). The TCR sequence derives from a boy in the first two years of life with a congenital heart defect. Source material: thymocytes. The CDR3 region has the DNA TGTGCCAGTAAGGCGGGGTCCTACAATGAGCAGTTCTTC. Translation gives CASKAGSYNEQFF.